Reported below is one TCR beta chain. Its antigen is unidentified. This record belongs to a study of blood T cells in healthy people across ages. Whole-study findings and limits: PBMCs went unsorted, and a conclusive naive versus antigen-experienced comparison was therefore prevented. Older individuals had lower TCR beta diversity per million T cells (the decline was roughly linear).

Through a sample-barcoded 5' primer and a J-beta primer mix, a second PCR was run for about 7 to 12 cycles. Researchers report that a template-switch adaptor with 12 random nucleotides tagged each cDNA molecule. TCRdb reprocessed the 5' RACE reads via MiXCR and lists one record per CDR3 protein. The sample includes approximately 690,000 distinct CDR3 sequences, roughly three fifths of them seen just once. Sequencing used blood. The source is a man aged 60 to 69 in good health.

DNA for the CDR3: TGTGCCAGCAGCAGGGAAGCGGGGAACAATGAGCAGTTCTTC. Translating it yields CASSREAGNNEQFF. V and J are TRBV7-2 and TRBJ2-1; 7 positions agree with TRBD2. This CDR3 contains 14 residues. The V and J ends lost 5 bases and 5 bases, in that order; junction bases with no gene match: 6. The germline CDR1 and CDR2 sequences are SGHTA and FQGNSA.